These 26 T cell receptor beta chains originate from one sample sequenced in a study of early T cells in non-severe SARS-CoV-2 infection. Using its own MiXCR run on the 5' RACE reads, TCRdb lists one record per CDR3 protein. The repertoire holds tens of thousands of distinct CDR3 sequences, with about 4.5% as singletons. Sequencing was carried out using whole blood. The receptor source for this set is an adult who was a healthcare worker with PCR-confirmed SARS-CoV-2 infection or an uninfected control (not recorded which).

J is TRBJ1-1 and V is TRBV6-4; D ambiguous. With 6 bases removed from V and 1 base from J, the gap between germline ends came to 9 bases. Germline assignment: CDR1 MRHNA and CDR2 SNTAGT. There are 13 residues in the CDR3. The DNA for the CDR3 is TGTGCCAGCAGGCGGGAAACGAACACTGAAGCTTTCTTT. Its translation: CASRRETNTEAFF.

In its sample, this clonotype is medium-sized. The genes are TRBV19 and TRBJ2-2; 12 bases line up with TRBD2. Germline V gene lookup returns CDR1 LNHDA and CDR2 SQIVND (reference sequence). The CDR3 sequence is 18 residues long. With V trimmed by 6 bases and J by 0 bases, 8 bases remained unmatched. CDR3 nucleotide sequence: TGTGCCAGTAGCTCCGGACTAGCGGGGACTCCGAACACCGGGGAGCTGTTTTTT. Its protein product is CASSSGLAGTPNTGELFF.

By share, this clonotype counts as medium-sized. The chain combines TRBV18 with TRBJ2-7, with 7 bases aligning to TRBD1. This CDR3 contains 14 residues. Losses at the gene ends were 3 bases for V and 0 bases for J; bases not matched to a gene: 2. CDR1 is KGHSH, CDR2 LQKENI, per germline. CDR3 sequence: CASSPGQPSYEQYF. The DNA for the CDR3 is TGTGCCAGCTCACCGGGACAGCCCTCCTACGAGCAGTACTTC.

This clonotype was observed a few times. CDR3 region: CASSFPAGNLLRTEAFF. The DNA for the CDR3 is TGTGCCAGCAGCTTCCCCGCAGGCAACCTTTTACGCACTGAAGCTTTCTTT. V usage is TRBV7-2 and J usage is TRBJ1-1; no clear D gene. The V gene lost 3 bases and the J gene lost 4 bases, with 21 bases spanning the gap. The CDR3 consists of 17 residues. Germline-derived CDR1 and CDR2 are SGHTA and FQGNSA.

J is TRBJ1-1 and V is TRBV20-1; TRBD1 matches 7 bases. Per germline, CDR1 DFQATT and CDR2 SNEGSKA (reference sequence). The V gene end was trimmed by 0 bases and the J gene end by 3 bases; junction bases not matched to a gene: 7. The CDR3 has 15 amino acids. The CDR3 DNA follows: TGCAGTGCTAGAGATCCCAACAGGGGATACACTGAAGCTTTCTTT. Translating it yields CSARDPNRGYTEAFF.

This clonotype was seen at least ten times. The gene calls are TRBV18 and TRBJ1-1; 9 positions agree with TRBD1. Germline-derived CDR1 and CDR2 are KGHSH and LQKENI. V dropped 0 bases and J dropped 6; count of bases not matched to a gene: 8. This CDR3 region has 16 residues. CDR3: CASSPPKDRGYAEAFF. CDR3 sequence (DNA): TGTGCCAGCTCACCACCTAAGGACAGGGGTTACGCTGAAGCTTTCTTT.

This clonotype qualifies as medium-sized. CDR3 sequence (DNA): TGTGCCACTAGCATGACAGAATACACTGAAGCTTTCTTT. This translates into CATSMTEYTEAFF. The rearrangement links TRBV24-1 to TRBJ1-1; TRBD1 might be the D (5 bases). In germline, CDR1 is KGHDR, CDR2 SFDVKD. This CDR3 is 13 amino acids long. V dropped 10 bases and J dropped 3 bases, with 14 bases sitting between them.

Turning to this clonotype: A read error may account for a junction end that differs from germline. V and J are TRBV7-2 and TRBJ2-1; no reliable D call. Germline loops: CDR1 SGHTA, CDR2 FQGNSA. This CDR3 has 13 amino acids. The DNA of the CDR3 is TGTGTCAGCAGCCCCCCGTACTACAATGAGCAGTTCTTC. Translation gives CVSSPPYYNEQFF.

This chain joins TRBV24-1 and TRBJ2-5; D not resolved. Per germline, CDR1 KGHDR and CDR2 SFDVKD. Trimming removed 9 bases at V and 0 bases at J, with 13 bases between. The CDR3 length is 14 residues. The CDR3 sequence is CATPGSKYQETQYF. The CDR3 DNA is TGTGCCACCCCGGGCTCCAAGTACCAAGAGACCCAGTACTTC.

This clonotype was counted only a few times. CDR3 nucleotide sequence: TGTGCCAGCAGTTGGGGACCAACTAGCGTCTCCTACGAGCAGTACTTC. Protein sequence: CASSWGPTSVSYEQYF. The chain employs TRBV12-3 or TRBV12-4 and TRBJ2-7, with 7 nucleotides matching TRBD2. V dropped 4 bases and J dropped 0; count of bases not matched to a gene: 9. CDR3 size: 16 residues.

The rearrangement links TRBV2 to TRBJ1-2; D is uncertain. In germline, CDR1 is SNHLY, CDR2 FYNNEI. V was shortened by 5 bases and J by 2 bases, with 3 bases between the two germline ends. The CDR3 has 11 residues. CDR3 sequence reads: CASSWNYGYTF. As DNA, the CDR3 is TGTGCCAGCAGTTGGAACTATGGCTACACCTTC.

This clonotype was seen only a few times. The rearrangement links TRBV9 to TRBJ2-7; 8 bases are shared with TRBD1. There are 18 residues in the CDR3. V dropped 3 bases and J dropped 5; count of bases not matched to a gene: 19. Germline V lookup: CDR1 SGDLS, CDR2 YYNGEE. CDR3 DNA sequence: TGTGCCAGCAGCGCCCCTCCGGCGGGCCAGGGGGCGCACCACGAGCAGTACTTC. This sequence encodes CASSAPPAGQGAHHEQYF.

Ten or more counts support this clonotype. The chain recombines TRBV7-9 with TRBJ2-5; a possible D gene is TRBD1 (5 bases). Trimming pared 3 bases from V and 2 bases from J, leaving 10 bases between. The CDR3 loop spans 14 amino acids. The germline CDR1 and CDR2 sequences are SEHNR and FQNEAQ (reference sequence). The CDR3 loop reads CASSFDREQETQYF. Written as DNA, the CDR3 is TGTGCCAGCAGCTTTGACAGAGAGCAAGAGACCCAGTACTTC.

The CDR3 region is CASSPEGTRNEQFF. CDR3 coding DNA: TGTGCCAGCAGCCCAGAGGGGACGCGAAATGAGCAGTTCTTC. The chain employs TRBV4-2 and TRBJ2-1; TRBD1 or TRBD2 may be the D gene (5 bases each). The germline V gene has CDR1 LGHNA and CDR2 YNFKEQ. The CDR3 covers 14 residues. Trimming left V 4 bases short and J 7 bases short, with 14 bases between.

This clonotype was picked up many times. This sequence joins TRBV3-1 and TRBJ1-1, with D uncertain. CDR1 and CDR2 from the germline V gene are LGHDT and YNNKEL (reference sequence). This CDR3 has 13 amino acids. Trimming removed 3 bases from V and 0 bases from J, with 5 bases in between. The CDR3 spells CASSQLVNTEAFF. DNA for the CDR3: TGTGCCAGCAGCCAGTTGGTGAACACTGAAGCTTTCTTT.

This clonotype was picked up many times. The CDR3 spells CASSLGTGRPGANVLTF. In DNA form, the CDR3 reads TGCGCCAGCAGCTTAGGCACAGGGCGGCCTGGGGCCAACGTCCTGACTTTC. The chain uses TRBV5-1 and TRBJ2-6, with D possibly TRBD1 on 6 matching bases. Trimming removed 2 bases from V and 2 bases from J, with 14 bases in between. The CDR3 loop spans 17 amino acids. Germline values: CDR1 SGHRS, CDR2 YFSETQ.

The table lists this clonotype with a few counts. The genes are TRBV7-2 and TRBJ1-2; 12 nucleotides match TRBD1. Germline-derived CDR1 and CDR2 are SGHTA and FQGNSA. Unmatched junction bases numbered 7, after V lost 5 bases and J lost 9 bases. The CDR3 runs 14 residues. The CDR3 sequence is CASSPGTGGRSYTF. In DNA form, the CDR3 reads TGTGCCAGCAGCCCTGGGACAGGGGGCCGGAGCTACACCTTC.

This clonotype was picked up a small number of times. The junction and the germline gene differ at one end; a read error may be behind it. The V gene is TRBV15, the J gene TRBJ1-6; D ambiguous. The germline CDR1 and CDR2 sequences are LNHNV and YYDKDF (reference sequence). The CDR3 length is 13 residues. The CDR3 DNA reads TGTGCCACCAGCAGGTTTGGGTCTTCATCCCTCCACTTT. The encoded protein is CATSRFGSSSLHF.

At least ten counts were recorded for this clonotype. The chain uses TRBV24-1 and TRBJ1-2; the D gene is possibly TRBD1 (5 bases). The CDR3 runs to 14 residues. Germline V lookup: CDR1 KGHDR, CDR2 SFDVKD. Trimming left V 4 bases short and J 4 bases short, with 12 bases between. The CDR3 coding sequence is TGTGCCACCAGTGACTCGGACACCCGCTATGGCTACACCTTC. It yields the protein CATSDSDTRYGYTF.

This clonotype was seen more than once but under ten times. V usage is TRBV29-1 and J usage is TRBJ1-1, with unresolved D. The V gene's germline CDR1 is SQVTM and CDR2 ANQGSEA. The CDR3 consists of 14 residues. The V and J ends lost 4 bases and 1 base respectively, with 13 bases between them. CDR3 protein: CSVARPRQNTEAFF. Written as DNA, the CDR3 is TGCAGCGTTGCTCGTCCCCGGCAGAACACTGAAGCTTTCTTT.

V usage is TRBV5-4 and J usage is TRBJ2-1, with TRBD1 identical over 8 bases. CDR1 is SGHNT, CDR2 YYREEE, per germline (reference sequence). CDR3 length equals 15 residues. The V gene end was trimmed by 4 bases and the J gene end by 0 bases; junction bases not matched to a gene: 3. The CDR3 DNA sequence: TGTGCCAGCAGCCTAACAGGGGGCTCCTACAATGAGCAGTTCTTC. Its protein product is CASSLTGGSYNEQFF.

This clonotype showed up just a few times. V gene TRBV7-2 combines with J gene TRBJ1-3, with TRBD1 as a possible D gene (5 bases). V shed 6 bases and J shed 2 bases, with 11 bases lying between them. Germline CDR1 is SGHTA and CDR2 is FQGNSA. The CDR3 extends over 14 amino acids. The CDR3 coding sequence is TGTGCCAGCAGTATAGGCAGGGCTGGAAACACCATATATTTT. Amino acids: CASSIGRAGNTIYF. Variable domain in full (rest from reference TRBV7-2 and TRBJ1-3): GAGVSQSPSNKVTEKGKDVELRCDPISGHTALYWYRQSLGQGLEFLIYFQGNSAPDKSGLPSDRFSAERTGGSVSTLTIQRTQQEDSAVYLCASSIGRAGNTIYFGEGSWLTVV.

This clonotype is categorized as medium-sized. The chain combines TRBV2 with TRBJ1-2; 7 nucleotides align to TRBD1. V lost 8 bases, J lost 8 bases, and 17 bases stayed unmatched. The CDR3 covers 15 residues. Germline CDR1 is SNHLY and CDR2 is FYNNEI. CDR3 coding DNA: TGTGCCAGCGGTAAGGCGTCAGGGGGATCCTTCGGCTACACCTTC. It codes for CASGKASGGSFGYTF.

The table lists this clonotype with many counts. Its ends do not fully match the called genes, so a read error is possible. The J gene is TRBJ1-1, the V gene TRBV10-3, with D hard to call. The CDR3 loop spans 13 amino acids. Germline CDR1 is ENHRY and CDR2 is SYGVKD. The CDR3 sequence is CAISAMGNTEAFF. The DNA for the CDR3 is TGTGCCATAAGTGCCATGGGAAACACTGAAGCTTTCTTT.

Turning to this clonotype: This may be a read error: a much more frequent sequence differs by one nucleotide. This chain uses TRBV2 with TRBJ1-5; D not certain. The CDR3 spans 15 residues. Germline-derived CDR1 and CDR2 are SNHLY and FYNNEI. Here the CDR3 reads CASNEAGRVSQPQHF. CDR3 in DNA: TGTGCCAGCAATGAAGCTGGGCGGGTTTCTCAGCCCCAGCATTTT.

This clonotype has ten or more counts. This chain joins TRBV20-1 and TRBJ2-3; D may be TRBD2 (7 bases). Germline CDR1 DFQATT, CDR2 SNEGSKA (reference sequence). The CDR3 has 13 amino acids. V lost 6 bases, J lost 4 bases, and 14 bases lay in between. The CDR3 nucleotides read TGCAGTGCGAGACCCGGGGGGCCAGATACGCAGTATTTT. Translating it yields CSARPGGPDTQYF.